The 31 T cell receptor beta chains below all came from one sample that was sequenced in a study of blood T cell repertoires in COVID-19. Here immunoSEQ multiplex PCR was the method, and the copy in TCRdb shows in-frame clones only, minus some. Of about 90,000 clones listed, roughly 79% were seen once; the top ten hold approximately 10%. Source material: peripheral blood. Source of these receptors: an elderly woman with acute or convalescent COVID-19.

This rearrangement joins TRBV7-6 to TRBJ2-1, with 9 bases matching TRBD2. Germline V gene lookup returns CDR1 SGHVS and CDR2 FNYEAQ. There are 16 residues in the CDR3. With V trimmed by 0 bases and J by 0 bases, 0 bases remained unmatched. The CDR3 nucleotides read TGTGCCAGCAGCTTAGCGCGGGGGGGCTCCTACAATGAGCAGTTCTTC. This gives the protein CASSLARGGSYNEQFF. The variable domain in full, completed from reference TRBV7-6 and TRBJ2-1, reads GAGVSQSPRYKVTKRGQDVALRCDPISGHVSLYWYRQALGQGPEFLTYFNYEAQQDKSGLPNDRFSAERPEGSISTLTIQRTEQRDSAMYRCASSLARGGSYNEQFFGPGTRLTVL.

The rearrangement uses TRBV19 and TRBJ1-5; 11 nucleotides match TRBD1. V gave up 6 bases and J gave up 5 bases; unmatched junction bases: 12. Germline V gene sequence: CDR1 LNHDA, CDR2 SQIVND (reference sequence). The CDR3 consists of 17 residues. CDR3 loop: CASSNTGGTGGYQPQHF. The CDR3 coding sequence is TGTGCCAGTAGCAATACTGGGGGGACAGGGGGTTATCAGCCCCAGCATTTT.

The genes are TRBV5-6 and TRBJ1-2; TRBD1 matches 7 bases. This CDR3 region has 13 residues. Germline V gene lookup returns CDR1 SGHDT and CDR2 YYEEEE. Germline trimming cut 1 base from V and 6 bases from J; bases unmatched to any gene: 3. In nucleotides, the CDR3 is TGTGCCAGCAGCTTGAGGACAGGCGATGGCTACACCTTC. Translating gives CASSLRTGDGYTF.

CDR3 DNA sequence: TGTGCCAGCAGTCCGATAGCCGGGACAGGGAGCAACGAGCAGTACTTC. This codes for CASSPIAGTGSNEQYF. J is TRBJ2-7 and V is TRBV7-9, with 9 nucleotides matching TRBD1. From germline, CDR1 is SEHNR and CDR2 FQNEAQ (reference sequence). The CDR3 runs 16 residues. With 6 bases clipped from V and 5 bases from J, the junction kept 14 bases outside the gene matches.

This clone has more than one count but fewer than ten. The chain combines TRBV5-6 with TRBJ2-3, with D hard to call. This CDR3 contains 14 residues. V was cut by 0 bases and J by 3 bases, with 8 bases left in between. Germline lookup yields CDR1 SGHDT and CDR2 YYEEEE. The CDR3 is CASSLEVRTDTQYF. The CDR3 coding sequence is TGTGCCAGCAGCTTGGAAGTCCGGACAGATACGCAGTATTTT.

The chain couples TRBV7-6 to TRBJ2-1, with 7 nucleotides matching TRBD2. Looked up from germline, CDR1 is SGHVS and CDR2 is FNYEAQ. J was trimmed by 1 base and V by 1 base; bases with no gene match: 4. The CDR3 is made up of 16 amino acids. The CDR3 reads CASSLGAGLSYNEQFF. For the CDR3, the DNA is TGTGCCAGCAGCTTAGGGGCGGGACTATCCTACAATGAGCAGTTCTTC.

CDR3 DNA: TGTGCCAGCAGCCCGGGACAGGCGGCGTACAATGAGCAGTTCTTC. Translating it yields CASSPGQAAYNEQFF. V and J are TRBV7-2 and TRBJ2-1; TRBD1 aligns across 8 bases. CDR1 and CDR2 (germline): SGHTA, FQGNSA. V shed 5 bases, J shed 4 bases, and the junction held 7 bases outside the gene matches. The CDR3 is 15 residues long.

The genes are TRBV5-8 and TRBJ2-1, with D possibly TRBD2 on 5 matching bases. The CDR3 is 13 amino acids. Germline V CDR1 and CDR2: SGHTS, YDEGEE. V was shortened by 0 bases and J by 12 bases, with 13 bases between the two germline ends. The CDR3 DNA is TGTGCCAGCAGCTTGGAGAGTGGCAGCGGGCAGTTCTTC. This encodes CASSLESGSGQFF. Supplemented by reference TRBV5-8 and TRBJ2-1, the full variable domain reads EAGVTQSPTHLIKTRGQQATLRCSPISGHTSVYWYQQALGLGLQFLLWYDEGEERNRGNFPPRFSGRQFPNYSSELNVNALELEDSALYLCASSLESGSGQFFGPGTRLTVL.

The chain recombines TRBV9 with TRBJ2-3; D might be TRBD1 (5 bases). The germline V and J ends were trimmed by 0 bases and 0 bases, with 11 bases remaining between them. CDR3 length equals 16 residues. Germline CDR1 is SGDLS and CDR2 is YYNGEE. The chain's CDR3 is CASSVATGASTDTQYF. Here the CDR3 DNA reads TGTGCCAGCAGCGTAGCTACTGGGGCTAGCACAGATACGCAGTATTTT.

The rearrangement joins TRBV5-1 to TRBJ1-2; D perhaps matches TRBD1 (5 bases). Germline assignment: CDR1 SGHRS and CDR2 YFSETQ. CDR3 size: 15 residues. V lost 1 base, J lost 1 base, and 11 bases lay in between. The CDR3 DNA follows: TGCGCCAGCAGCTTGTCTCCCAGGGATAACTATGGCTACACCTTC. The encoded protein is CASSLSPRDNYGYTF.

This clone was detected a few times. The rearrangement links TRBV3-1 (or the pseudogene TRBV3-2) to TRBJ1-2, with a weak D call TRBD1 (5 bases). This CDR3 has 15 residues. With 4 bases removed from V and 2 bases from J, the gap between germline ends came to 14 bases. Per the germline V gene, CDR1 is LGHDT and CDR2 is YNNKEL (reference sequence). CDR3 sequence: CASSPSGIGNYGYTF. DNA of the CDR3: TGTGCCAGCAGCCCCTCAGGGATCGGGAACTATGGCTACACCTTC.

Written as DNA, the CDR3 is TGTGCCAGCGAAGGACTAGCGGGGAACAATGAGCAGTTCTTC. It encodes CASEGLAGNNEQFF. The genes are TRBV6-5 and TRBJ2-1, with TRBD2 matching 12 bases. This CDR3 comprises 14 residues. V dropped 8 bases and J dropped 5; count of bases not matched to a gene: 4. CDR1 is MNHEY and CDR2 is SVGAGI in the germline V gene.

The chain has TRBV2 and TRBJ2-5; D perhaps matches TRBD1 (5 bases). CDR1 and CDR2 (germline): SNHLY, FYNNEI. This CDR3 contains 15 residues. V was pared by 6 bases and J by 5 bases, with 19 bases between. DNA for the CDR3: TGTGCCAGCAGGGGGCTGGGTACGGAGAGGGAGACCCAGTACTTC. Residues: CASRGLGTERETQYF.

This clone has a single count. The gene calls are TRBV28 and TRBJ2-3, with 9 positions matching TRBD2. The V gene's germline CDR1 is MDHEN and CDR2 SYDVKM. With V trimmed by 4 bases and J by 3 bases, 5 bases remained unmatched. The CDR3 contains 15 residues. This CDR3 is CASSSAGGGTDTQYF. For the CDR3, the DNA is TGTGCCAGCAGTTCAGCGGGAGGAGGGACAGATACGCAGTATTTT.

The chain employs TRBV16 and TRBJ2-7; D is uncertain. Germline-derived CDR1 and CDR2 are KGHSY and FQNENV. V dropped 0 bases and J dropped 0 bases, with 9 bases sitting between them. There are 15 residues in the CDR3. The CDR3: CASSQSSISSYEQYF. As DNA, the CDR3 is TGTGCCAGCAGCCAATCTAGTATAAGCTCCTACGAGCAGTACTTC. Supplemented by reference TRBV16 and TRBJ2-7, the full variable domain reads GEEVAQTPKHLVRGEGQKAKLYCAPIKGHSYVFWYQQVLKNEFKFLISFQNENVFDETGMPKERFSAKCLPNSPCSLEIQATKLEDSAVYFCASSQSSISSYEQYFGPGTRLTVT.

The V gene is TRBV6-4, the J gene TRBJ2-1; perhaps TRBD2 as D (5 bases). Trimming took off 5 bases at V and 9 bases at J, with 14 bases between the two ends. The CDR3 extends over 13 amino acids. The germline V gene encodes CDR1 MRHNA and CDR2 SNTAGT. CDR3 protein: CASSPGIESEQFF. DNA for the CDR3: TGTGCCAGCAGTCCGGGAATCGAAAGTGAGCAGTTCTTC.

V and J are TRBV7-2 and TRBJ2-7; perhaps TRBD1 as D (6 bases). V dropped 1 base and J dropped 0 bases, with 10 bases sitting between them. This CDR3 contains 15 residues. CDR1 and CDR2 from the germline V gene are SGHTA and FQGNSA. DNA for the CDR3: TGTGCCAGCAGCTTAGGGGGGCTATTCTCCTACGAGCAGTACTTC. Amino acid sequence: CASSLGGLFSYEQYF.

The chain combines TRBV7-9 with TRBJ1-4, with 8 bases aligning to TRBD1. Trimming took 3 bases from V and 5 from J; bases not matched to a gene: 5. The germline gives CDR1 SEHNR, CDR2 FQNEAQ (reference sequence). This CDR3 has 15 amino acids. CDR3: CASSFGQGGNEKLFF. In DNA form, the CDR3 reads TGTGCCAGCAGCTTCGGACAGGGAGGAAATGAAAAACTGTTTTTT.

The chain links TRBV6-5 to TRBJ2-7, with D perhaps TRBD2 (6 bases). Germline CDR1 and CDR2: MNHEY and SVGAGI. The length of the CDR3 is 13 residues. Trimming shortened V by 6 bases and J by 6 bases, and 15 bases separated the two germline ends. The CDR3 spells CASSSIAVAEQYF. For the CDR3, the DNA is TGTGCCAGCAGCTCTATAGCGGTGGCCGAGCAGTACTTC.

This sequence joins TRBV7-8 and TRBJ2-7, with TRBD2 matching 9 bases. This CDR3 comprises 12 residues. V shed 5 bases and J 7 bases; nucleotides not matched to a gene: 3. Germline-derived CDR1 and CDR2 are SGHVS and FQNEAQ. This CDR3 is CASSPSGREQYF. CDR3 nucleotides: TGTGCCAGCAGCCCAAGCGGGAGGGAGCAGTACTTC.

In this sample, this clone turned up a few times. The chain uses TRBV5-4 and TRBJ1-4; 9 nucleotides agree with TRBD1. Germline V lookup: CDR1 SGHNT, CDR2 YYREEE (reference sequence). The CDR3 spans 14 residues. With V trimmed by 4 bases and J by 7 bases, 5 bases remained unmatched. This CDR3 reads CASSPGTGTEKLFF. As DNA, the CDR3 is TGTGCCAGCAGCCCCGGGACAGGGACTGAAAAACTGTTTTTT.

The chain couples TRBV30 to TRBJ1-6, with 9 bases identical to TRBD1. The CDR3 spans 13 residues. The germline gives CDR1 GTSNPN, CDR2 SVGIG (reference sequence). The trim removed 1 base at V and 9 bases at J, leaving 1 base unmatched. The CDR3 sequence is CAWSEDRGSPLHF. CDR3 coding DNA: TGTGCCTGGAGTGAGGACAGGGGTTCACCCCTCCACTTT.

The chain is built from TRBV19 and TRBJ1-2; unclear D gene. Trimming took 2 bases from V and 4 from J, leaving 14 bases between them. Germline V lookup: CDR1 LNHDA, CDR2 SQIVND (reference sequence). This CDR3 has 15 amino acids. CDR3 amino acids: CASSISAPRSYGYTF. The CDR3 coding sequence is TGTGCCAGTAGTATATCGGCCCCGAGGAGCTATGGCTACACCTTC.

The V call is TRBV19, the J call TRBJ1-5, with D maybe TRBD1 (6 bases). This CDR3 comprises 13 residues. Trimming removed 9 bases at V and 4 bases at J, with 13 bases between. Germline CDR1 LNHDA, CDR2 SQIVND (reference sequence). In DNA, the CDR3 is TGTGCCAGCGGGACACAGAGAAATCAGCCCCAGCATTTT. The encoded protein is CASGTQRNQPQHF. Full variable domain (missing parts from reference TRBV19 and TRBJ1-5): DGGITQSPKYLFRKEGQNVTLSCEQNLNHDAMYWYRQDPGQGLRLIYYSQIVNDFQKGDIAEGYSVSREKKESFPLTVTSAQKNPTAFYLCASGTQRNQPQHFGDGTRLSIL.

The rearrangement links TRBV10-1 to TRBJ2-1; possibly TRBD1 for D (6 bases). V was pared by 6 bases and J by 10 bases, with 16 bases between. The CDR3 has 13 amino acids. CDR1 and CDR2 from the germline V gene are WNHNN and SYGVQD (reference sequence). The CDR3 coding sequence is TGCGCCAGCAGGTTAATGGGGGCTCGGGAGCAGTTCTTC. Translating gives CASRLMGAREQFF.

CDR3 sequence (DNA): TGTGCCAGCAGTTTGGGAGAAACAGATACGCAGTATTTT. Amino acid sequence: CASSLGETDTQYF. The chain carries TRBV25-1 and TRBJ2-3; perhaps TRBD2 as D (5 bases). This CDR3 comprises 13 residues. Germline values: CDR1 MGHDK, CDR2 SYGVNS. Trimming took 5 bases from V and 3 from J, leaving 9 bases between them.

This chain links TRBV7-6 with TRBJ1-1, with D perhaps matching TRBD1 (5 bases). With 3 bases removed from V and 7 bases from J, the gap between germline ends came to 12 bases. Germline CDR1 and CDR2: SGHVS and FNYEAQ. The CDR3 has 13 residues. The CDR3, as DNA: TGTGCCAGCAGCTTCCGGGACTTCGGTGAAGCTTTCTTT. This encodes CASSFRDFGEAFF.

In this sample, this clone turned up a few times. This chain uses TRBV2 with TRBJ2-7; TRBD2 agrees at 11 bases. The CDR3 is 18 amino acids. Germline CDR1 SNHLY, CDR2 FYNNEI. The ends lost 4 bases at V and 5 bases at J; junction bases unmatched: 16. The CDR3 protein is CASSANLAGGLLSHEQYF. CDR3 sequence (DNA): TGTGCCAGCAGTGCCAACCTAGCGGGAGGTCTCCTTTCCCACGAGCAGTACTTC.

This chain links TRBV21-1 with TRBJ2-5; the table assigns TRBD2, which was not confirmed against the DNA. TRBV21-1 is a recognized pseudogene. The CDR3 totals 19 residues. The CDR3 bases are TGTGCCAGCAGCAAAGACGGGTGGCGAACCGCCCGGGACCAAGAGACCCAGTACTTC. This codes for CASSKDGWRTARDQETQYF.

This clone was counted only a few times. This sequence joins TRBV10-3 and TRBJ2-3; 10 nucleotides align to TRBD1. Germline-derived CDR1 and CDR2 are ENHRY and SYGVKD. Trimming at V came to 6 bases and at J to 2 bases, leaving 5 bases not matched to a gene. CDR3 size: 15 residues. DNA of the CDR3: TGTGCCATCAGGCGGGGACAGGGGAACACAGATACGCAGTATTTT. Translating it yields CAIRRGQGNTDTQYF.

V and J are TRBV19 and TRBJ2-2; perhaps TRBD1 as D (6 bases). The CDR3 spans 15 residues. CDR1 and CDR2 from the germline V gene are LNHDA and SQIVND (reference sequence). V lost 5 bases to trimming and J lost 2 bases, with 12 bases between them. The CDR3 DNA sequence: TGTGCCAGTAGTCTCCGCAGGGGAAACACCGGGGAGCTGTTTTTT. Protein: CASSLRRGNTGELFF.